This entry lists 22 T cell receptor beta chains sequenced from one sample in a study of blood T cell repertoires in COVID-19. TCRdb's copy holds only in-frame clones and misses some; the assay was immunoSEQ multiplex PCR. The repertoire has 270,000 or so clones, over 85% of them found once; the top ten carry over 8.5%. The source material was peripheral blood. The receptors come from a woman between 25 and 40 years old with COVID-19, enrolled during active disease.

The CDR3 loop reads CASTQGLGNEKLFF. Written as DNA, the CDR3 is TGTGCCAGCACCCAGGGCCTCGGTAATGAAAAACTGTTTTTT. The rearrangement uses TRBV27 and TRBJ1-4; tentative D call: TRBD1 (5 bases). V lost 7 bases and J 4 bases, leaving 13 bases between the germline ends. The CDR3 extends over 14 amino acids. From germline, CDR1 is MNHEY and CDR2 SMNVEV (reference sequence).

V is TRBV3-1 (or the pseudogene TRBV3-2) and J is TRBJ1-6; TRBD1 might be the D (5 bases). This CDR3 spans 16 amino acids. Trimming took 2 bases from V and 7 from J, leaving 15 bases between them. Germline CDR1 is LGHDT and CDR2 is YNNKEL (reference sequence). The CDR3 sequence: CASSQYRSRSNSPLHF. The CDR3 DNA sequence: TGTGCCAGCAGCCAATACAGGTCAAGGTCAAATTCACCCCTCCACTTT.

CDR3 in DNA: TGCGCCAGCAGCCTTTCCCCTAGCGGGGAATCTGATACGCAGTATTTT. Its protein is CASSLSPSGESDTQYF. V usage is TRBV5-1 and J usage is TRBJ2-3, with 9 bases that match TRBD2. Germline V gives CDR1 SGHRS, CDR2 YFSETQ. The length of the CDR3 is 16 residues. J lost 6 bases, V lost 4 bases, and 12 bases had no gene match.

The rearrangement uses TRBV5-5 and TRBJ2-7; 8 bases line up with TRBD1. Trimming removed 0 bases from V and 1 base from J; junction bases left unmatched: 0. This CDR3 has 14 residues. The germline CDR1 and CDR2 sequences are SGHKS and YYEKEE (reference sequence). The CDR3 nucleotides read TGTGCCAGCAGCTTGGGACAGGGGTCCTACGAGCAGTACTTC. It is translated as CASSLGQGSYEQYF.

The rearrangement uses TRBV11-2 and TRBJ2-3; 13 bases align to TRBD2. The CDR3 sequence is 19 residues long. The germline V gene encodes CDR1 SGHAT and CDR2 FQNNGV. V was pared by 0 bases and J by 2 bases, with 8 bases of the junction left unmatched. The CDR3: CASSLDGSGLAGTTDTQYF. Written as DNA, the CDR3 is TGTGCCAGCAGCTTAGATGGGTCGGGACTAGCGGGAACCACAGATACGCAGTATTTT.

V gene TRBV19 combines with J gene TRBJ1-5; D unresolved. The CDR3 has 13 residues. V was cut by 6 bases and J by 6 bases, with 12 bases left in between. Germline assignment: CDR1 LNHDA and CDR2 SQIVND (reference sequence). The CDR3 nucleotides read TGTGCCAGTAGCAAGGACTTATTTCAGCCCCAGCATTTT. Protein sequence: CASSKDLFQPQHF. Full variable domain (remainder filled in from reference TRBV19 and TRBJ1-5): DGGITQSPKYLFRKEGQNVTLSCEQNLNHDAMYWYRQDPGQGLRLIYYSQIVNDFQKGDIAEGYSVSREKKESFPLTVTSAQKNPTAFYLCASSKDLFQPQHFGDGTRLSIL.

This sequence joins TRBV2 and TRBJ1-4, with 8 bases identical to TRBD1. Germline trimming cut 6 bases from V and 2 bases from J; bases unmatched to any gene: 8. The CDR3 extends over 16 amino acids. Germline V gene data show CDR1 as SNHLY and CDR2 as FYNNEI. CDR3 protein: CASSGQGGLTNEKLFF. Here the CDR3 DNA reads TGTGCCAGCAGCGGACAGGGTGGCTTGACTAATGAAAAACTGTTTTTT.

The chain has TRBV7-2 and TRBJ2-7; 10 bases fit TRBD1. This CDR3 contains 14 residues. Germline CDR1 SGHTA, CDR2 FQGNSA. V dropped 5 bases and J dropped 3; count of bases not matched to a gene: 4. CDR3 amino acids: CASSLRDRGYEQYF. The CDR3 DNA follows: TGTGCCAGCAGCCTCCGGGACAGGGGCTACGAGCAGTACTTC.

The rearrangement links TRBV27 to TRBJ2-3, with a tentative D call TRBD2 (6 bases). CDR1 is MNHEY and CDR2 is SMNVEV in the germline V gene (reference sequence). Trimming left V 8 bases short and J 2 bases short, with 17 bases between. The CDR3 consists of 15 residues. The CDR3 is CASSDGLTATDTQYF. The CDR3 bases are TGTGCCAGCTCAGACGGACTAACCGCCACAGATACGCAGTATTTT.

The chain recombines TRBV18 with TRBJ1-3, with TRBD1 as a possible D gene (5 bases). Trimming took 3 bases from V and 2 from J, leaving 8 bases between them. In germline, CDR1 is KGHSH, CDR2 LQKENI. The CDR3 runs 14 residues. The CDR3 loop is CASSPDMAGNTIYF. CDR3 nucleotides: TGTGCCAGCTCACCGGACATGGCTGGAAACACCATATATTTT.

The J gene is TRBJ1-2, the V gene TRBV5-4; D call uncertain. The CDR3 spans 16 residues. Germline assignment: CDR1 SGHNT and CDR2 YYREEE (reference sequence). V was pared by 0 bases and J by 1 base, with 13 bases between. CDR3 sequence: CASSLGGADDNYGYTF. The CDR3 coding sequence is TGTGCCAGCAGCTTGGGGGGAGCAGACGATAACTATGGCTACACCTTC.

The chain is built from TRBV5-1 and TRBJ2-1; 8 bases agree with TRBD1. Losses at the gene ends were 7 bases for V and 5 bases for J; bases not matched to a gene: 17. CDR3 size: 17 residues. The germline V gene encodes CDR1 SGHRS and CDR2 YFSETQ. For the CDR3, the DNA is TGCGCCAGCGCCGGGACAGGTGCCTTTTTCAAAAACAATGAGCAGTTCTTC. The encoded protein is CASAGTGAFFKNNEQFF.

With regard to this clone: The junction and the germline gene differ at one end; a read error may be behind it. The chain employs TRBV2 and TRBJ1-3, with 8 bases aligning to TRBD1. CDR1 and CDR2 from the germline V gene are SNHLY and FYNNEI. There are 15 residues in the CDR3. The CDR3: CASSDAGGTGTTIYF. For the CDR3, the DNA is TGTGCCAGCAGTGATGCAGGGGGCACCGGAACCACCATATATTTT.

This clone was found a few times. The chain uses TRBV6-6 and TRBJ1-2, with D perhaps TRBD1 (5 bases). CDR1 and CDR2 (germline): MNHNY, SVGAGI (reference sequence). The CDR3 has 13 residues. Trimming took off 6 bases at V and 4 bases at J, with 12 bases between the two ends. The CDR3, as DNA: TGTGCCAGCAGCCCTCGGGGGAGCTATGGCTACACCTTC. Translating gives CASSPRGSYGYTF.

CDR3 in amino acids: CASSILDSYGYTF. The CDR3 DNA reads TGTGCCAGTAGTATCCTGGACAGCTATGGCTACACCTTC. V is TRBV19 and J is TRBJ1-2; weak D call: TRBD1 (6 bases). From germline, CDR1 is LNHDA and CDR2 SQIVND (reference sequence). Trimming stripped 3 bases from V and 4 bases from J, with 9 bases between. The CDR3 sequence is 13 residues long.

With regard to this clone: This CDR3 is also generated by other DNA sequences in the sample. The chain has TRBV5-6 and TRBJ1-2; no clear D gene. The CDR3 covers 12 residues. V was shortened by 5 bases and J by 3 bases, with 8 bases between the two germline ends. Germline CDR1 is SGHDT and CDR2 is YYEEEE. CDR3 in amino acids: CASSLTDYGYTF. For the CDR3, the DNA is TGTGCCAGCAGTTTGACGGACTATGGCTACACCTTC.

The chain couples TRBV19 to TRBJ1-6, with a possible D match to TRBD1 (6 bases). The CDR3 covers 13 residues. Germline loops: CDR1 LNHDA, CDR2 SQIVND (reference sequence). With 7 bases removed from V and 8 bases from J, the gap between germline ends came to 12 bases. CDR3 protein: CASNGQRYSPLHF. The CDR3 bases are TGTGCCAGTAATGGACAGCGGTATTCACCCCTCCACTTT.

This chain connects TRBV6-5 to TRBJ1-1; D gene uncertain. The V gene lost 2 bases and the J gene lost 11 bases, with 12 bases spanning the gap. This CDR3 comprises 12 residues. Germline assignment: CDR1 MNHEY and CDR2 SVGAGI. CDR3 nucleotides: TGTGCCAGCAGTTACGGTGGGAGGGTGGCTTTCTTT. Amino acids: CASSYGGRVAFF.

This chain links TRBV4-1 with TRBJ2-1; TRBD2 is a possible D gene (7 bases). Deletions cut 0 bases from V and 6 bases from J, with 18 bases between. Germline V CDR1 and CDR2: MGHRA, YSYEKL. This CDR3 region has 17 residues. The CDR3 nucleotides are TGCGCCAGCAGCCAAGAGAAGGCGGGGGCTCCCTCCAATGAGCAGTTCTTC. Encoded protein: CASSQEKAGAPSNEQFF.

The chain links TRBV11-3 to TRBJ2-3; D might be TRBD1 (6 bases). Trimming stripped 1 base from V and 8 bases from J, with 13 bases between. Looked up from germline, CDR1 is SGHNT and CDR2 is YENEEA. The CDR3 spans 14 residues. The CDR3 region has the DNA TGTGCCAGCAGCTTAGGGGGGCTGAGGAGTACGCAGTATTTT. This translates into CASSLGGLRSTQYF.

The rearrangement joins TRBV10-3 to TRBJ2-3, with D tentatively TRBD2 (6 bases). The V gene's germline CDR1 is ENHRY and CDR2 SYGVKD. The V and J ends lost 3 bases and 2 bases respectively, with 9 bases between them. The CDR3 extends over 14 amino acids. The CDR3 region has the DNA TGTGCCATCAGTGAACTAGCCGACACAGATACGCAGTATTTT. The encoded protein is CAISELADTDTQYF.

Written as DNA, the CDR3 is TGTGCCAGCAGACCCGTCCAAATCCGGGGTGCGAGAGGAAACACCATATATTTT. Protein product: CASRPVQIRGARGNTIYF. J is TRBJ1-3 and V is TRBV11-2; D is undetermined. Germline V lookup: CDR1 SGHAT, CDR2 FQNNGV. Trimming took 6 bases from V and 4 from J, leaving 25 bases between them. The CDR3 is 18 amino acids.